This passage covers 29 T cell receptor beta chains from one sample sequenced in a study of CD8+CD57+ T cells in acquired aplastic anemia. Genomic DNA provided the template from which TCR beta VDJ and CDR3 profiles were obtained. TCRdb reanalysed the reads using MiXCR and keeps one entry per CDR3 protein. The sample has 100,000 to 150,000 distinct CDR3 sequences; more than 40% are singletons. Sequences were obtained from sorted CD4+, CD8+, or CD8+CD57+ T cells (not recorded which) from PBMCs. The receptors come from a human donor in good health, serving as a control.

This clonotype was observed many times. The gene calls are TRBV27 and TRBJ1-1; the D is unclear. This CDR3 spans 15 amino acids. The germline V gene encodes CDR1 MNHEY and CDR2 SMNVEV (reference sequence). Trimming took 6 bases from V and 1 from J, leaving 15 bases between them. Here the CDR3 DNA reads TGTGCCAGCAGACTGACCACACGGAGGAACACTGAAGCTTTCTTT. It is translated as CASRLTTRRNTEAFF.

The rearrangement links TRBV19 to TRBJ1-6, with 10 bases aligning to TRBD1. The J segment lost 7 bases and the V segment lost 7 bases, leaving 4 bases of the junction unmatched. Germline CDR1 reads LNHDA; CDR2 reads SQIVND (reference sequence). The CDR3 totals 14 residues. Here the CDR3 reads CASTRGQGNSPLHF. The CDR3, as DNA: TGTGCCAGTACTAGGGGACAGGGGAATTCACCCCTCCACTTT.

The table lists this clonotype with many counts. The chain is built from TRBV4-2 and TRBJ1-4; 8 bases are a match to TRBD1. With 3 bases clipped from V and 9 bases from J, the junction kept 9 bases outside the gene matches. The germline V gene has CDR1 LGHNA and CDR2 YNFKEQ. The CDR3 is made up of 15 amino acids. This CDR3 reads CASSQPVTGDKKLFF. The DNA of the CDR3 is TGTGCCAGCAGCCAGCCCGTGACAGGGGATAAAAAACTGTTTTTT.

This clonotype has at least ten counts. The chain recombines TRBV14 with TRBJ1-1; D gene unclear. Trimming stripped 2 bases from V and 0 bases from J, with 7 bases between. This CDR3 comprises 14 residues. Per germline, CDR1 SGHDN and CDR2 FVKESK. This CDR3 reads CASSQSTMNTEAFF. As DNA, the CDR3 is TGTGCCAGCAGCCAATCCACTATGAACACTGAAGCTTTCTTT.

This clonotype was observed many times. V gene TRBV19 combines with J gene TRBJ1-2; TRBD1 is a possible D gene (5 bases). The germline CDR1 and CDR2 sequences are LNHDA and SQIVND (reference sequence). This CDR3 spans 14 amino acids. Trimming pared 1 base from V and 2 bases from J, leaving 8 bases between. This chain's CDR3 is CASSIAPGNYGYTF. In DNA, the CDR3 is TGTGCCAGTAGTATAGCGCCAGGGAACTATGGCTACACCTTC.

The V gene is TRBV2, the J gene TRBJ2-2; perhaps TRBD1 as D (6 bases). CDR1 and CDR2 from the germline V gene are SNHLY and FYNNEI. This CDR3 is 14 amino acids long. The ends were cut back, 3 bases at V and 5 bases at J, with 10 bases in the middle. DNA for the CDR3: TGTGCCAGCAGTGAGCCACAGGGAACCGGGGAGCTGTTTTTT. Its protein product is CASSEPQGTGELFF.

The chain is built from TRBV5-1 and TRBJ2-3; 7 nucleotides line up with TRBD1. The J call may be mistaken, given a closer DNA end match to TRBJ1-5. This CDR3 has 16 residues. Germline CDR1 and CDR2: SGHRS and YFSETQ. The CDR3 DNA follows: TGCGCCAGCAGCTTGAGTGGCGGGACAGTGGCAGATACCCAGCATTTT. Translating it yields CASSLSGGTVADTQHF.

This clonotype showed up many times. The V call is TRBV7-9, the J call TRBJ1-2, with a weak D call TRBD1 (5 bases). CDR1 is SEHNR and CDR2 is FQNEAQ in the germline V gene (reference sequence). The V end lost 6 bases, the J end lost 7 bases, and 15 bases lay between the germline ends. This CDR3 has 13 amino acids. The CDR3 DNA sequence: TGTGCCAGCAGACAAGGGGTTATCAGTGGCTACACCTTC. This translates into CASRQGVISGYTF.

In its sample, this clonotype was seen many times. CDR3 sequence reads: CAWSVQGGGNQPQHF. In DNA, the CDR3 is TGTGCCTGGAGTGTACAGGGAGGTGGCAATCAGCCCCAGCATTTT. The V and J genes are TRBV30 and TRBJ1-5; TRBD1 might be the D (6 bases). Germline CDR1 GTSNPN, CDR2 SVGIG (reference sequence). Trimming took off 0 bases at V and 2 bases at J, with 11 bases between the two ends. The CDR3 totals 15 residues.

This chain joins TRBV7-2 and TRBJ2-5; D possibly corresponds to TRBD2 (7 bases). Germline V lookup: CDR1 SGHTA, CDR2 FQGNSA. V was cut by 0 bases and J by 5 bases, with 19 bases left in between. The CDR3 has 17 amino acids. In DNA, the CDR3 is TGTGCCAGCAGCTTAGCGGGGGGGCCCACCTCCACGGAGACCCAGTACTTC. It yields the protein CASSLAGGPTSTETQYF.

Written as DNA, the CDR3 is TGTGCCAGCAGGCTAGCGGGGGGGCACACTGAAGCTTTCTTT. It translates to CASRLAGGHTEAFF. The V and J genes are TRBV6-1 and TRBJ1-1; tentative D call: TRBD1 (6 bases). The CDR3 consists of 14 residues. CDR1 is MNHNS, CDR2 SASEGT, per germline. Trimming cost V 6 bases and J 3 bases, with 14 bases left between them.

This clonotype was detected only a few times. V and J are TRBV18 and TRBJ2-6; perhaps D is TRBD1 or TRBD2 (5 bases each). The CDR3 length is 16 residues. Germline V gene data show CDR1 as KGHSH and CDR2 as LQKENI. V shed 7 bases and J shed 2 bases, with 15 bases lying between them. CDR3 protein: CASCRTRGPGANVLTF. The CDR3 DNA reads as TGTGCCAGCTGCCGTACTCGGGGACCTGGGGCCAACGTCCTGACTTTC. Using reference TRBV18 and TRBJ2-6 for the parts outside the CDR3, the full variable domain is NAGVMQNPRHLVRRRGQEARLRCSPMKGHSHVYWYRQLPEEGLKFMVYLQKENIIDESGMPKERFSAEFPKEGPSILRIQQVVRGDSAAYFCASCRTRGPGANVLTFGAGSRLTVL.

This clonotype occurred many times. This sequence joins TRBV7-2 and TRBJ1-1, with unresolved D. Germline CDR1 is SGHTA and CDR2 is FQGNSA. Trimming stripped 1 base from V and 6 bases from J, with 9 bases between. The CDR3 is made up of 13 amino acids. The CDR3 sequence is CASSLGRNPEAFF. Written as DNA, the CDR3 is TGTGCCAGCAGCTTAGGACGAAACCCTGAAGCTTTCTTT.

This sequence joins TRBV4-1 and TRBJ2-3, with D perhaps matching TRBD2 (5 bases). The CDR3 is 15 amino acids. Trimming left V 3 bases short and J 9 bases short, with 19 bases between. The germline gives CDR1 MGHRA, CDR2 YSYEKL. In nucleotides, the CDR3 is TGCGCCAGCAGCCAGGGCCGTCAAAGGTCGGGAACGCAGTATTTT. This translates into CASSQGRQRSGTQYF.

This chain links TRBV7-6 with TRBJ1-1; no firm D call. Germline V gene data show CDR1 as SGHVS and CDR2 as FNYEAQ. Deletions cut 2 bases from V and 0 bases from J, with 7 bases between. This CDR3 contains 14 residues. The CDR3 nucleotides are TGTGCCAGCAGCTTACCTACAGTGAACACTGAAGCTTTCTTT. Its translation: CASSLPTVNTEAFF.

This clonotype was found many times. The rearrangement uses TRBV19 and TRBJ1-5; a weak D match, TRBD1 (5 bases). V lost 7 bases and J lost 3, with 19 bases in between. Germline V gene lookup returns CDR1 LNHDA and CDR2 SQIVND (reference sequence). The CDR3 spans 16 residues. DNA for the CDR3: TGTGCCAGTACCCTTGGATACGGGGGGTCCAATCAGCCCCAGCATTTT. Its protein is CASTLGYGGSNQPQHF.

This clonotype was observed at least ten times. This chain joins TRBV20-1 and TRBJ2-7, with 12 bases matching TRBD1. V gave up 6 bases and J gave up 6 bases; unmatched junction bases: 12. The CDR3 covers 15 residues. From germline, CDR1 is DFQATT and CDR2 SNEGSKA (reference sequence). The CDR3 sequence is CSAFAGTGGLREQYF. The DNA for the CDR3 is TGCAGTGCCTTCGCCGGGACAGGGGGCTTACGCGAGCAGTACTTC.

Note on this clonotype: The junction and the germline gene differ at one end; a read error may be behind it. This rearrangement joins TRBV11-1 to TRBJ2-7, with TRBD2 matching over 14 bases. In germline, CDR1 is SGHAT, CDR2 FQDESV (reference sequence). The CDR3 length is 17 residues. DNA of the CDR3: TGTGCCAGCAGCGTAGCGGGACTAGCGGGGGCTGGGTACGAGCAGTACTTC. Its translation is CASSVAGLAGAGYEQYF. Using reference TRBV11-1 and TRBJ2-7 for the parts outside the CDR3, the full variable domain is EAEVAQSPRYKITEKSQAVAFWCDPISGHATLYWYRQILGQGPELLVQFQDESVVDDSQLPKDRFSAERLKGVDSTLKIQPAELGDSAMYLCASSVAGLAGAGYEQYFGPGTRLTVT.

This clonotype was picked up a small number of times. The chain links TRBV11-1 to TRBJ2-7; D is possibly TRBD1 (6 bases). Trimming cost V 2 bases and J 3 bases, with 17 bases left between them. This CDR3 is 16 amino acids long. CDR1 and CDR2 from the germline V gene are SGHAT and FQDESV (reference sequence). The CDR3 protein is CASSLLTRGTHYEQYF. The CDR3 nucleotides are TGTGCCAGCAGCTTATTGACAAGGGGGACGCACTACGAGCAGTACTTC.

This clonotype was found many times. This rearrangement joins TRBV6-5 to TRBJ2-7; TRBD2 matches 10 bases. Per the germline V gene, CDR1 is MNHEY and CDR2 is SVGAGI. The CDR3 length is 16 residues. After removal of 3 bases from V and 2 bases from J, the junction contained 7 bases not matched to a gene. CDR3 sequence reads: CASSYFSAGGPYEQYF. Here the CDR3 DNA reads TGTGCCAGCAGTTATTTTTCAGCGGGGGGGCCCTACGAGCAGTACTTC.

A note on this clonotype: A much larger clonotype is one base distant, so this may be a read error. No conserved phenylalanine or tryptophan is present at the end of the CDR3, so a read error is the likely explanation. This sequence joins TRBV28 and TRBJ1-4, with TRBD1 matching 7 bases. Unmatched junction bases numbered 9, after V lost 6 bases and J lost 8 bases. The germline V gene has CDR1 MDHEN and CDR2 SYDVKM. The CDR3 covers 14 residues. The CDR3 DNA sequence: TGTGCCAGCAGCACGACAGGGTTAGGGGAAAAACTGTTTGTT. Protein: CASSTTGLGEKLFV.

This clonotype is deemed medium-sized. The chain recombines TRBV24-1 with TRBJ2-5; TRBD1 matches 7 bases. CDR1 is KGHDR, CDR2 SFDVKD, per germline. This CDR3 contains 16 residues. Trimming took 3 bases from V and 5 from J; bases not matched to a gene: 11. The CDR3 bases are TGTGCCACCAGTGATCCACGGACAGGCACCGGCGAGACCCAGTACTTC. Translation: CATSDPRTGTGETQYF.

V is TRBV6-2 or TRBV6-3 and J is TRBJ2-3; 10 positions agree with TRBD2. Trimming removed 4 bases from V and 7 bases from J; junction bases left unmatched: 14. This CDR3 is 17 amino acids long. From germline, CDR1 is MNHEY and CDR2 SVGEGT. Here the CDR3 DNA reads TGTGCCAGCAGTTCCAGCGGCAGCGGGGGGGCCGTACATACGCAGTATTTT. Its translation is CASSSSGSGGAVHTQYF.

J is TRBJ2-7 and V is TRBV15; the match to TRBD1 covers 10 bases. J gave up 5 bases and V 0 bases, and 4 bases lay outside the gene matches. The CDR3 is 15 amino acids. Germline V gene data show CDR1 as LNHNV and CDR2 as YYDKDF (reference sequence). The CDR3 region is CATSRDWDRGNEQYF. For the CDR3, the DNA is TGTGCCACCAGCAGAGATTGGGACAGGGGCAACGAGCAGTACTTC.

This clonotype was counted at least ten times. This chain uses TRBV5-1 with TRBJ1-2; the match to TRBD1 covers 7 bases. Trimming cost V 4 bases and J 6 bases; bases outside gene matches: 15. Per germline, CDR1 SGHRS and CDR2 YFSETQ. The CDR3 runs to 16 residues. DNA of the CDR3: TGCGCCAGCAGCCCGCGACAGGGAGATGTCTCGGATGGCTACACCTTC. Protein sequence: CASSPRQGDVSDGYTF. Combining the CDR3 with reference TRBV5-1 and TRBJ1-2 gives the whole variable domain KAGVTQTPRYLIKTRGQQVTLSCSPISGHRSVSWYQQTPGQGLQFLFEYFSETQRNKGNFPGRFSGRQFSNSRSEMNVSTLELGDSALYLCASSPRQGDVSDGYTFGSGTRLTVV.

V gene TRBV20-1 combines with J gene TRBJ1-1, with 7 bases identical to TRBD1. From germline, CDR1 is DFQATT and CDR2 SNEGSKA (reference sequence). This CDR3 contains 16 residues. Losses at the gene ends were 1 base for V and 1 base for J; bases not matched to a gene: 9. CDR3 region: CSARAAGTDRNTEAFF. DNA for the CDR3: TGCAGTGCTAGAGCGGCGGGGACAGATCGGAACACTGAAGCTTTCTTT.

The chain carries TRBV6-1 and TRBJ2-6; D gene uncertain. The CDR3 is made up of 17 amino acids. V dropped 7 bases and J dropped 0 bases, with 16 bases sitting between them. Germline CDR1 MNHNS, CDR2 SASEGT. CDR3: CASIEAVPISGANVLTF. DNA of the CDR3: TGTGCCAGCATTGAGGCAGTCCCTATCTCTGGGGCCAACGTCCTGACTTTC.

This clonotype has just a few counts. One junction end does not reproduce the germline sequence, and a read error may be involved. This chain uses TRBV4-2 with TRBJ1-3; TRBD1 agrees at 10 bases. Germline CDR1 is LGHNA and CDR2 is YNFKEQ. This CDR3 spans 16 amino acids. This chain's CDR3 is CASSAMGQGSGDTIYF. CDR3 sequence (DNA): TGTGCCAGCAGCGCCATGGGACAGGGGTCTGGAGACACCATATATTTT.

The chain combines TRBV13 with TRBJ2-7; a possible D gene is TRBD1 (5 bases). CDR1 is PRHDT and CDR2 is FYEKMQ in the germline V gene (reference sequence). The CDR3 contains 14 residues. Trimming left V 5 bases short and J 7 bases short, with 18 bases between. CDR3 sequence reads: CASSERGSPGEQYF. In nucleotides, the CDR3 is TGTGCCAGCAGCGAAAGGGGTAGCCCAGGGGAGCAGTACTTC.